These 14 T cell receptor beta chains were all obtained from the same sample, sequenced in a study of neurological immune-mediated disorders. One entry per CDR3 protein results from TCRdb running MiXCR on the 5' RACE reads. The repertoire holds more than 20,000 distinct CDR3 sequences, with approximately 15% as singletons. The sequenced sample consisted of PBMCs. The receptors here all came from a female donor with HTLV-1-associated myelopathy (HAM/TSP).

This clonotype has at least ten counts. This chain connects TRBV10-2 to TRBJ1-5; 8 bases line up with TRBD1. V lost 5 bases, J lost 5 bases, and 2 bases stayed unmatched. The germline CDR1 and CDR2 sequences are WSHSY and SAAADI. CDR3 size: 13 residues. DNA of the CDR3: TGCGCCAGCAGTCAGGGGGCGGATCAGCCCCAGCATTTT. Translated, it gives CASSQGADQPQHF.

The table lists this clonotype with many counts. The V gene is TRBV20-1, the J gene TRBJ1-6; possible D gene TRBD1, 5 bases. This CDR3 has 16 amino acids. V lost 2 bases to trimming and J lost 9 bases, with 20 bases between them. The germline gives CDR1 DFQATT, CDR2 SNEGSKA (reference sequence). The CDR3 bases are TGCAGTGCTAGACCGGGACGGAGGCCTTTGGGTTCACCCCTCCACTTT. Its translation is CSARPGRRPLGSPLHF.

The gene calls are TRBV20-1 and TRBJ2-7; D is perhaps TRBD2 (5 bases). V was shortened by 3 bases and J by 6 bases, with 21 bases between the two germline ends. This CDR3 comprises 15 residues. The germline V gene encodes CDR1 DFQATT and CDR2 SNEGSKA (reference sequence). The CDR3 coding sequence is TGCAGTGCTAGCGTTACAAAAGCGGTGTATTTCGAGCAGTACTTC. As protein: CSASVTKAVYFEQYF.

This clonotype was detected only a few times. V is TRBV20-1 and J is TRBJ2-3, with D possibly being TRBD1 (5 bases). The V end lost 6 bases, the J end lost 0 bases, and 10 bases lay between the germline ends. Germline V CDR1 and CDR2: DFQATT, SNEGSKA (reference sequence). This CDR3 region has 13 residues. The CDR3 DNA follows: TGCAGTGCAAGGGCAGGGAGCACAGATACGCAGTATTTT. This sequence encodes CSARAGSTDTQYF.

This clonotype was detected ten times or more. The V gene is TRBV29-1, the J gene TRBJ2-7; D may be TRBD2 (6 bases). The CDR3 runs 12 residues. Germline CDR1 is SQVTM and CDR2 is ANQGSEA. V was pared by 6 bases and J by 5 bases, with 14 bases between. CDR3 residues: CSVSGVADEQYF. CDR3 nucleotide sequence: TGCAGCGTGTCGGGGGTGGCGGACGAGCAGTACTTC.

This clonotype was found many times. The chain has TRBV15 and TRBJ2-1; D tentatively fits TRBD1 or TRBD2 (6 bases each). Trimming left V 3 bases short and J 9 bases short, with 12 bases between. Germline loops: CDR1 LNHNV, CDR2 YYDKDF (reference sequence). CDR3 length: 13 residues. CDR3 coding DNA: TGTGCCACCAGCAGGATAGGGGGGTCTGAGCAGTTCTTC. Translated: CATSRIGGSEQFF.

In its sample, this clonotype ranks as medium-sized. The rearrangement links TRBV20-1 to TRBJ2-3; 8 nucleotides agree with TRBD2. From germline, CDR1 is DFQATT and CDR2 SNEGSKA (reference sequence). The ends lost 6 bases at V and 2 bases at J; junction bases unmatched: 10. This CDR3 is 15 amino acids long. CDR3: CSASGAGAVTDTQYF. The CDR3 DNA reads as TGCAGTGCCAGCGGAGCGGGGGCCGTCACAGATACGCAGTATTTT.

This clonotype occurred many times. The gene calls are TRBV7-9 and TRBJ2-7; the match to TRBD1 covers 9 bases. Germline V gene sequence: CDR1 SEHNR, CDR2 FQNEAQ (reference sequence). This CDR3 is 16 amino acids long. V trimming: 5 bases; J trimming: 3 bases; junction bases outside the gene matches: 11. The CDR3 reads CASSPVLGQGDYEQYF. The DNA of the CDR3 is TGTGCCAGCAGCCCGGTTCTGGGACAGGGTGACTACGAGCAGTACTTC.

This clonotype was counted many times. The rearrangement uses TRBV24-1 and TRBJ1-1; possibly TRBD1 for D (5 bases). The V end lost 7 bases, the J end lost 1 base, and 15 bases lay between the germline ends. The CDR3 has 15 residues. From germline, CDR1 is KGHDR and CDR2 SFDVKD. For the CDR3, the DNA is TGTGCCACCAGCTGGATTAGGGGACCGAACACTGAAGCTTTCTTT. Its protein product is CATSWIRGPNTEAFF.

The chain employs TRBV20-1 and TRBJ2-4; 9 bases are a match to TRBD1. CDR3 length: 14 amino acids. Per germline, CDR1 DFQATT and CDR2 SNEGSKA (reference sequence). V was pared by 6 bases and J by 6 bases, with 9 bases of the junction left unmatched. Here the CDR3 DNA reads TGCAGTGCCCTAGGGGGGACAGGGCTAAACATTCAGTACTTC. Amino acid sequence: CSALGGTGLNIQYF.

This clonotype was picked up many times. The V call is TRBV5-5, the J call TRBJ1-2; 10 bases agree with TRBD1. Germline lookup yields CDR1 SGHKS and CDR2 YYEKEE (reference sequence). V was clipped by 1 base and J by 2 bases; unmatched bases: 5. The CDR3 has 16 amino acids. The CDR3 sequence is CASSLFPDRGNYGYTF. The CDR3 DNA follows: TGTGCCAGCAGCTTGTTTCCGGACAGGGGGAACTATGGCTACACCTTC.

This clonotype was seen ten or more times. The chain has TRBV20-1 and TRBJ2-3; tentative D call: TRBD2 (6 bases). Germline values: CDR1 DFQATT, CDR2 SNEGSKA (reference sequence). Between the trimmed V and J ends, which lost 4 bases and 4 bases, there was a span of 15 bases. The CDR3 consists of 14 residues. The DNA of the CDR3 is TGCAGTGCTATTCCCACTAGCCCCGCAGATACGCAGTATTTT. Translated, it gives CSAIPTSPADTQYF.

As concerns this clonotype: A junction boundary mismatches the germline segment, possibly from a read error. V gene TRBV20-1 combines with J gene TRBJ2-2; 9 bases agree with TRBD2. Per germline, CDR1 DFQATT and CDR2 SNEGSKA (reference sequence). The CDR3 runs 14 residues. CDR3 nucleotide sequence: TGCAGTGCTAGGAGTGCGGGAGGGAACGAGGAGATGTTTTTT. Its protein is CSARSAGGNEEMFF.

This clonotype is medium-sized. V gene TRBV29-1 combines with J gene TRBJ2-7; 9 positions match TRBD1. CDR1 and CDR2 from the germline V gene are SQVTM and ANQGSEA. The CDR3 has 14 amino acids. V shed 8 bases, J shed 2 bases, and the junction held 10 bases outside the gene matches. The chain's CDR3 is CSNHRGLQTYEQYF. CDR3 nucleotide sequence: TGCAGCAACCACAGGGGGCTACAGACCTACGAGCAGTACTTC.